The 8 T cell receptor beta chains presented below share a single source sample, sequenced in a study of T-cell memory formation after mild COVID-19. TCRdb re-called the 5' RACE reads with MiXCR, one entry per CDR3 protein. The table shows approximately 300,000 distinct CDR3 sequences, with less than 9.5% occurring only once. Material: PBMCs or a T cell subset sorted from them (not recorded which). The receptor set was obtained from a man younger than 35 who had mild COVID-19 (a few samples of this study predate the infection). Cell type and time point are not known.

This clonotype was detected ten times or more. This CDR3 is CASSRIVTAITDTQYF. CDR3 nucleotide sequence: TGCGCCAGCAGCAGAATAGTGACAGCGATCACAGATACGCAGTATTTT. The genes are TRBV5-1 and TRBJ2-3; D is possibly TRBD1 (5 bases). Germline V gives CDR1 SGHRS, CDR2 YFSETQ. The V gene lost 4 bases and the J gene lost 2 bases, with 17 bases spanning the gap. The CDR3 totals 16 residues. The variable domain in full, completed from reference TRBV5-1 and TRBJ2-3, reads KAGVTQTPRYLIKTRGQQVTLSCSPISGHRSVSWYQQTPGQGLQFLFEYFSETQRNKGNFPGRFSGRQFSNSRSEMNVSTLELGDSALYLCASSRIVTAITDTQYFGPGTRLTVL.

The chain carries TRBV11-2 and TRBJ2-2; no definite D call. Trimming removed 4 bases from V and 3 bases from J, with 9 bases in between. The CDR3 loop spans 14 amino acids. Germline V gene lookup returns CDR1 SGHAT and CDR2 FQNNGV. The CDR3 loop is CASSWSGHTGELFF. CDR3 sequence (DNA): TGTGCCAGCAGCTGGTCCGGGCACACCGGGGAGCTGTTTTTT. Based on the CDR3 plus reference TRBV11-2 and TRBJ2-2, the full variable domain is EAGVAQSPRYKIIEKRQSVAFWCNPISGHATLYWYQQILGQGPKLLIQFQNNGVVDDSQLPKDRFSAERLKGVDSTLKIQPAKLEDSAVYLCASSWSGHTGELFFGEGSRLTVL.

This clonotype was seen a handful of times. The J gene is TRBJ1-1, the V gene TRBV28; 8 nucleotides match TRBD1. CDR1 and CDR2 (germline): MDHEN, SYDVKM. Trimming took 6 bases from V and 3 from J; bases not matched to a gene: 12. The CDR3 runs 16 residues. The CDR3 nucleotides read TGTGCCAGCAGCCGTCCCGGGACAGGTCAGGACACTGAAGCTTTCTTT. This translates into CASSRPGTGQDTEAFF.

This clonotype came up many times. The V gene is TRBV12-3 or TRBV12-4, the J gene TRBJ2-5; unclear D gene. The CDR3 length is 13 residues. The V end was cut by 3 bases, the J end by 3 bases, with 8 bases between. This CDR3 reads CASSFRAEETQYF. CDR3 sequence (DNA): TGTGCCAGCAGTTTCAGAGCCGAAGAGACCCAGTACTTC.

This clonotype was detected a few times. The chain joins TRBV20-1 to TRBJ2-3, with D perhaps TRBD1 (6 bases). Germline V gene data show CDR1 as DFQATT and CDR2 as SNEGSKA (reference sequence). The CDR3 runs to 15 residues. Trimming left V 6 bases short and J 3 bases short, with 19 bases between. The CDR3 sequence is CSALGLQRGTDTQYF. CDR3 nucleotide sequence: TGCAGTGCCCTCGGACTCCAAAGGGGGACAGATACGCAGTATTTT.

This rearrangement joins TRBV6-5 to TRBJ2-6, with a possible D match to TRBD1 (5 bases). Trimming removed 6 bases from V and 8 bases from J, with 14 bases in between. The germline CDR1 and CDR2 sequences are MNHEY and SVGAGI. CDR3 length equals 14 residues. The CDR3 reads CASSLTRATNVLTF. DNA for the CDR3: TGTGCCAGCAGCTTAACCAGGGCAACCAACGTCCTGACTTTC.

V is TRBV5-4 and J is TRBJ1-2, with D unclear. V was clipped by 0 bases and J by 10 bases, with 16 bases between them. The CDR3 spans 14 residues. Germline V gene data show CDR1 as SGHNT and CDR2 as YYREEE (reference sequence). CDR3 DNA: TGTGCCAGCAGCTTGGCCAAGGGTTTAAATGACTACACCTTC. Translating gives CASSLAKGLNDYTF.

This clonotype was detected a few times. The rearrangement joins TRBV20-1 to TRBJ1-1, with D possibly TRBD1 on 5 matching bases. The CDR3 is made up of 15 amino acids. Germline CDR1 and CDR2: DFQATT and SNEGSKA (reference sequence). V lost 0 bases, J lost 8 bases, and 19 bases lay in between. The CDR3 nucleotides read TGCAGTGCTAGAGATCCCGTGGGGGTCCCCACCGAAGCTTTCTTT. Its translation: CSARDPVGVPTEAFF.